The rows below give T cell receptor beta chains drawn from one sample of a study of CD8 T cells in Susac syndrome. TCRdb re-derived calls from the immunoSEQ multiplex PCR reads in MiXCR, one entry per CDR3 protein. The sample has about 280,000 distinct CDR3 sequences; roughly 84% are singletons. Sequenced sample: CD8+ T cells from PBMCs. These receptor sequences come from a human donor with multiple sclerosis. CDR3s include the opening cysteine and the closing phenylalanine or tryptophan. The D gene is left open where the match is weak. Expanded clones get a size class; other rows say once, few or many, or leave the size out.

TRBJ2-1	13	-	-	TRBV28	TGTGCCAGCAGTTTTAGGGTAGTAGTTGAGCAGTTCTTC	CASSFRVVVEQFF
TRBJ2-7	16	few	TRBD1	TRBV7-9	TGTGCCAGCAGCCATCTTCCGGGACAGGGGATATACGAGCAGTACTTC	CASSHLPGQGIYEQYF
TRBJ2-2	16	once	-	TRBV10-3	TGTGCCATCAGTGAGGGTCAACAGCTAAGAGGCGGGGAGCTGTTTTTT	CAISEGQQLRGGELFF
TRBJ2-7	15	-	TRBD1	TRBV5-5	TGTGCCAGCAGCTTGGCCGGGGGACAGGGGATGACAAGGGACTTC	CASSLAGGQGMTRDF
TRBJ2-1	13	once	-	TRBV27	TGTGCCAGCAGTTTAGGTCTGGCCCATGAGCAGTTCTTC	CASSLGLAHEQFF
TRBJ2-1	18	-	-	TRBV7-9	TGTGCCAGCAGTCCCTCCGAATCCGTAAAGAGCTCCTACAATGAGCAGTTCTTC	CASSPSESVKSSYNEQFF
TRBJ2-2	17	-	TRBD1	TRBV7-9	TGTGCCAGCAGCACGAACCTTCGACAGGGTGTCACCGGGGAGCTGTTTTTT	CASSTNLRQGVTGELFF
TRBJ2-7	12	once	-	TRBV27	TGTGCCAGCAGTTTACCGGGAGACGAGCAGTACTTC	CASSLPGDEQYF
TRBJ1-2	13	-	-	TRBV20-1	TGCAGTGCGCCGGTCGGGGGGTACTATGGCTACACCTTC	CSAPVGGYYGYTF
TRBJ2-7	12	-	-	TRBV27	TGTGCCAGTTACAGGGTACCCCACGAGCAGTACTTC	CASYRVPHEQYF
TRBJ2-1	16	-	TRBD2	TRBV11-2	TGTGCCAGCAGCTTAGTACTAGCGGGGGCCTACAATGAGCAGTTCTTC	CASSLVLAGAYNEQFF
TRBJ2-6	18	-	-	TRBV9	TGTGCCAGCAGCGGGGACGGGAAGACAGGTCTGGGGGCCAACGTCCTGACTTTC	CASSGDGKTGLGANVLTF
TRBJ2-1	15	-	-	TRBV6-5	TGTGCCAGCAGTTTGTTAGGGGGAGTGGGGAATGAGCAGTTCTTC	CASSLLGGVGNEQFF
TRBJ2-7	15	-	TRBD1	TRBV10-2	TGCGCCAGCAGTGGACAGGGGGCGGGGGTCTACGAGCAGTACTTC	CASSGQGAGVYEQYF
TRBJ2-1	18	-	-	TRBV28	TGTGCCAGCAGCTTCCCGGGACAGGGCTCTAGCGGGAGAAATGAGCAGTTCTTC	CASSFPGQGSSGRNEQFF
TRBJ2-7	15	-	TRBD2	TRBV27	TGTGCCAGCATCCCAGCGGGAGGCGCCTCCTACGAGCAGTACTTC	CASIPAGGASYEQYF
TRBJ2-7	14	-	TRBD1	TRBV20-1	TGCAGTGCCCGAGGCAGGGACAGGGACCACGAGCAGTACTTC	CSARGRDRDHEQYF
TRBJ1-4	20	-	-	TRBV6-1	TGTGCCAGCAGTGAATTTCTGGGGGGCATGTTAGAAGCGACTAATGAAAAACTGTTTTTT	CASSEFLGGMLEATNEKLFF
TRBJ2-1	15	-	-	TRBV5-4	TGTGCCAGCAGCTTAAGACGGGAAGTAAGCAATGAGCAGTTCTTC	CASSLRREVSNEQFF
TRBJ2-6	15	-	-	TRBV30	TGTGCCTGGAGGGGTCAGGTCTCTGGGGCCAACGTCCTGACTTTC	CAWRGQVSGANVLTF
TRBJ2-3	14	few	-	TRBV6-1	TGTGCCAGCACCAACGGTGCGGGCCCAGATACGCAGTATTTT	CASTNGAGPDTQYF
TRBJ2-3	15	-	-	TRBV28	TGTGCCAGCAGTTTCCAGCGTTACAGCACAGATACGCAGTATTTT	CASSFQRYSTDTQYF
TRBJ2-2	17	-	-	TRBV19	TGTGCCAGTATGGATTTTCTGTCGACAGGGAACACCGGGGAGCTGTTTTTT	CASMDFLSTGNTGELFF
TRBJ1-1	14	-	-	TRBV15	TGTGCCACCTTCAAGGGCAGGCGGAACACTGAAGCTTTCTTT	CATFKGRRNTEAFF
TRBJ2-2	14	-	-	TRBV7-9	TGTGCCAGCAGCGCCGCAGGGGAGACCGGGGAGCTGTTTTTT	CASSAAGETGELFF
TRBJ1-4	14	-	-	TRBV19	TGTGCCAGTAAGCTGGGAAAAACTAATGAAAAACTGTTTTTT	CASKLGKTNEKLFF
TRBJ1-1	16	-	-	TRBV15	TGTGCCACCAGCAGAGATATGACAGCAACCACCTTTGAAGCTTTCTTT	CATSRDMTATTFEAFF
TRBJ2-7	16	-	TRBD1	TRBV4-1	TGCGCCAGCAGCCAAGGTAGGACAGGGGGACTGGACGAGCAGTACTTC	CASSQGRTGGLDEQYF
TRBJ2-1	14	-	TRBD2	TRBV27	TGTGCCAGTTTGACTAGCGGACTCTACAATGAGCAGTTCTTC	CASLTSGLYNEQFF
TRBJ2-7	16	once	-	TRBV6-1	TGTGCCAGCAGTGAAGCGGAGACTAAGGCCTCCTACGAGCAGTACTTC	CASSEAETKASYEQYF
TRBJ1-1	13	-	-	TRBV13	TGTGCCAGCACAGAGTTTTTGAACACTGAAGCTTTCTTT	CASTEFLNTEAFF
TRBJ1-1	18	-	-	TRBV4-1	TGCGCCAGCAGCCAAGTTTCAGGGTTGAGAGTCATGAACACTGAAGCTTTCTTT	CASSQVSGLRVMNTEAFF
TRBJ2-7	14	-	-	TRBV27	TGTGCCAGCAGTTTCCCCGGGAGGGGGCACGAGCAGTACTTC	CASSFPGRGHEQYF
TRBJ2-1	15	-	TRBD1	TRBV12-3/TRBV12-4	TGTGCCAGCAGTCCCCCGGGACAGCCAAACAATGAGCAGTTCTTC	CASSPPGQPNNEQFF
TRBJ2-3	19	-	-	TRBV7-9	TGTGCCAGCAGCTTAGCGGGGAGCGGGCGCGATCCGAGGACAGATACGCAGTATTTT	CASSLAGSGRDPRTDTQYF
TRBJ1-2	15	-	-	TRBV6-5	TGTGCCAGCAGTTACTCCCGAAACCCGAACTATGGCTACACCTTC	CASSYSRNPNYGYTF
TRBJ2-7	15	-	-	TRBV2	TGTGCCAGCAGTGAAGCGCTTGGGTCCTTCCACGAGCAGTACTTC	CASSEALGSFHEQYF
TRBJ2-7	15	-	-	TRBV1	TGTGCCAGCAGCCTAGGACAGGGGGCCCGCTACGAGCAGTACTTC	CASSLGQGARYEQYF
TRBJ2-5	16	-	-	TRBV5-1	TGCGCCAGCAGCTTGGAGACTCAGGGGGGGCGCGAGACCCAGTACTTC	CASSLETQGGRETQYF
TRBJ2-5	16	once	TRBD1	TRBV14	TGTGCCAGCAGCCAGGGCGGGACAGGGGTTTTCGAGACCCAGTACTTC	CASSQGGTGVFETQYF
TRBJ2-7	16	-	TRBD2	TRBV27	TGTGCCAGCAGTTTTACGCTAGCGGGAGGGCCTGCCGAGCAGTACTTC	CASSFTLAGGPAEQYF
TRBJ1-1	15	-	TRBD1	TRBV5-6	TGTGCCAGCATCGGGTTTGGGACAGGAAGTACTGAAGCTTTCTTT	CASIGFGTGSTEAFF
TRBJ2-7	14	-	TRBD2	TRBV7-2	TGTGCCAGCAGCTTGACTAGCGGGACAGGCGAGCAGTACTTC	CASSLTSGTGEQYF
TRBJ1-5	13	once	-	TRBV30	TGTGCCTGGAGTGGGGGCAGTAATCAGCCCCAGCATTTT	CAWSGGSNQPQHF
TRBJ1-5	13	-	-	TRBV12-3/TRBV12-4	TGTGCCAGCAGTTTTGGGGATACTCAGCCCCAGCATTTT	CASSFGDTQPQHF
TRBJ1-1	15	-	-	TRBV7-9	TGTGCCAGCAGCCCCGTGGGGGGGTCCGTCACTGAAGCTTTCTTT	CASSPVGGSVTEAFF